The sequence of this TCR beta chain was determined in a study of T-cell memory formation after mild COVID-19. After 5'RACE with constant-segment primers, TCR alpha and TCR beta cDNA libraries carrying sample barcodes and UMIs were obtained. TCRdb independently ran MiXCR on the 5' RACE reads; one entry per CDR3 protein. The sample has 250,000 to 350,000 distinct CDR3 sequences, 15% to 20% seen once. This clonotype was seen a few times. Germline trimming cut 8 bases from V and 1 base from J; bases unmatched to any gene: 7. Germline V gene sequence: CDR1 MGHDK, CDR2 SYGVNS. This CDR3 contains 15 residues.

Sequenced sample: PBMCs or a T cell subset sorted from them (not recorded which). The chain recombines TRBV25-1 with TRBJ2-5; 10 positions agree with TRBD2. This clonotype was sampled from a man aged 18 to 30 who had mild COVID-19 (a few samples of this study predate the infection). Cell type and time point are not known. The CDR3 DNA sequence: TGTGCCAGCGCCAAGCGGGGGGGCCCCCAAGAGACCCAGTACTTC. Protein sequence: CASAKRGGPQETQYF.